This T cell receptor (beta chain) was identified in a study of cytomegalovirus exposure and HLA in healthy donors. As for this clone: Its antigen is unknown.

Study-level points and caveats: Sequencing likely caused a cluster of highly shared sequence variants. Segments of the TCR beta V type were, in most cases, productive about 87% or about 30% of the time in an earlier analysis. According to reports, the classifier identified cytomegalovirus status with high specificity and sensitivity. A later analysis by the authors found several of the most significant clusters apparently linked to common viral pathogens.

The PCR ran on 60 Vbeta and 13 Jbeta primers. Clones were sequenced by immunoSEQ multiplex PCR, and TCRdb holds only the in-frame ones, with some missing. Among roughly 250,000 clones listed, 70% to 90% were seen once. The sequencing sample was made of PBMCs. The clonotype comes from a woman in her 40s in good health and CMV-seropositive.

The CDR3 coding sequence is TGTGCCAGCAGCTTTAATAGCGGTGTCACCGGGGAGCTGTTTTTT. Amino acids: CASSFNSGVTGELFF. V and J are TRBV2 and TRBJ2-2; possibly TRBD2 for D (6 bases). V lost 6 bases to trimming and J lost 4 bases, with 15 bases between them. The CDR3 spans 15 residues. Germline lookup yields CDR1 SNHLY and CDR2 FYNNEI.